The TCR beta chain described here comes from a study of blood T cell repertoires in COVID-19. Study context: PBMCs, B-cell-depleted T cells, or T cells were the source of the cDNA or gDNA that made up the material.

Libraries were prepared by immunoSEQ multiplex PCR; TCRdb keeps only in-frame clonotypes and omits some of them. The data show roughly 69,000 clones, 80% to 90% seen once. Trimming removed 4 bases from V and 7 bases from J, with 14 bases in between. The CDR3 has 13 residues. Germline V gene lookup returns CDR1 SGHDT and CDR2 YYEEEE. Specimen: peripheral blood. The chain recombines TRBV5-6 with TRBJ1-1; D perhaps matches TRBD1 (6 bases). This clonotype was sampled from a human donor in a cohort sampled during active COVID-19. CDR3 region: CASSTQGGSEAFF. As DNA, the CDR3 is TGTGCCAGCAGCACCCAAGGGGGAAGTGAAGCTTTCTTT. Filled out from reference TRBV5-6 and TRBJ1-1, the complete variable domain reads DAGVTQSPTHLIKTRGQQVTLRCSPKSGHDTVSWYQQALGQGPQFIFQYYEEEERQRGNFPDRFSGHQFPNYSSELNVNALLLGDSALYLCASSTQGGSEAFFGQGTRLTVV.